This TCR beta chain originates from a study of CD8+CD57+ T cells in acquired aplastic anemia. Turning to the study itself: CD4+ and CD8+ cells, once sorted, gave DNA averaging approximately 3 ug. Regarding the study as a whole: Patients and controls shared some 30 CD8+ CDR3 sequences, highly expressed in patients. Patients and controls were not found to differ significantly in CD8+ Simpson's diversity.

CD8+CD57+ cell expansion, shown by flow cytometry, had occurred in the patients selected for sequencing. Blood came from patients not yet given any therapy. The CDR3 is made up of 13 amino acids. CDR1 is SGHNT and CDR2 is YYREEE in the germline V gene (reference sequence). The J segment lost 5 bases and the V segment lost 5 bases, leaving 3 bases of the junction unmatched. At least ten counts were recorded for this clonotype. Its antigen is not identified. The template used for profiling TCR beta VDJ and CDR3 was genomic DNA. MiXCR was run by TCRdb on the reads, yielding one entry per CDR3 protein. In the table there are 150,000 to 200,000 distinct CDR3 sequences, 40% to 50% of which are singletons.

The clonotype comes from a human donor with aplastic anemia. The chain recombines TRBV5-4 with TRBJ1-2, with 10 bases aligning to TRBD1. Input material: sorted CD4+, CD8+, or CD8+CD57+ T cells (not recorded which) from PBMCs. The DNA of the CDR3 is TGTGCCAGCAGTTGGACAGGGGGTTATGGCTACACCTTC. As protein: CASSWTGGYGYTF.